These 29 T cell receptor beta chains originate from one sample sequenced in a study of blood T cell repertoires in COVID-19 (dated by TCRdb to the early 2020s). Library generation was performed with the immunoSEQ multiplex PCR assay. TCRdb's version of the immuneACCESS table is confined to in-frame rearrangements and falls short of the full clone set. An unresolved V gene accounts for under half of the shortfall where checked; the remainder is of unknown origin. This sample comprises more than 300,000 clones, nearly 90% of them detected only once. The ten largest clones add up to around 1% of the sample. The sample was peripheral blood. The receptors stem from a woman in her 40s with COVID-19, enrolled during active disease.

This rearrangement joins TRBV2 to TRBJ2-7, with 7 bases matching TRBD2. V shed 10 bases and J 0 bases; nucleotides not matched to a gene: 6. The CDR3 covers 13 residues. Per germline, CDR1 SNHLY and CDR2 FYNNEI. Here the CDR3 DNA reads TGTGCCATCACTAGCGAGACCTCCTACGAGCAGTACTTC. The encoded protein is CAITSETSYEQYF.

In regard to this clone: The sample carries other DNA sequences with the same CDR3. This sequence joins TRBV28 and TRBJ2-7; 8 bases line up with TRBD1. Germline V gives CDR1 MDHEN, CDR2 SYDVKM. With V trimmed by 1 base and J by 4 bases, 3 bases remained unmatched. The CDR3 runs to 14 residues. In DNA form, the CDR3 reads TGTGCCAGCAGTTTATCAGGGGGCGCGTACGAGCAGTACTTC. It yields the protein CASSLSGGAYEQYF.

The genes are TRBV4-3 and TRBJ2-3; tentatively, D is TRBD2 (6 bases). Germline assignment: CDR1 LGHNA and CDR2 YSLEER. Trimming pared 4 bases from V and 4 bases from J, leaving 15 bases between. CDR3 length equals 15 residues. CDR3 amino acids: CASSPNPGGSDTQYF. The CDR3 region has the DNA TGCGCCAGCAGCCCCAATCCAGGAGGGTCAGATACGCAGTATTTT.

This clone was picked up one time. The V gene is TRBV7-3, the J gene TRBJ1-1, with D hard to call. CDR1 SGHTA and CDR2 FQGTGA come from the germline V gene. V lost 2 bases and J lost 1, with 5 bases in between. The CDR3 contains 13 residues. The CDR3 region has the DNA TGTGCCAGCAGCTTATCGAGGAACACTGAAGCTTTCTTT. It yields the protein CASSLSRNTEAFF.

This chain joins TRBV5-1 and TRBJ2-5; D possibly corresponds to TRBD2 (5 bases). Between the trimmed V and J ends, which lost 7 bases and 1 base, there was a span of 17 bases. Germline V CDR1 and CDR2: SGHRS, YFSETQ. CDR3 length: 15 residues. CDR3 in amino acids: CASSLTGRRQETQYF. Written as DNA, the CDR3 is TGCGCCAGCTCACTGACGGGAAGACGCCAAGAGACCCAGTACTTC.

In DNA, the CDR3 is TGTGCCAGCAGGACGGAGATACATGGCTACACCTTC. It yields the protein CASRTEIHGYTF. The genes are TRBV2 and TRBJ1-2; D ambiguous. Germline loops: CDR1 SNHLY, CDR2 FYNNEI. The V and J ends lost 6 bases and 6 bases respectively, with 11 bases between them. CDR3 size: 12 residues.

The CDR3 protein is CASSASRGQPQHF. The CDR3 DNA sequence: TGTGCCAGCTCCGCCAGCAGGGGTCAGCCCCAGCATTTT. This chain joins TRBV18 and TRBJ1-5, with a tentative D call TRBD1 (6 bases). Trimming removed 6 bases at V and 6 bases at J, with 12 bases between. Germline V lookup: CDR1 KGHSH, CDR2 LQKENI. CDR3 length: 13 residues.

This rearrangement joins TRBV5-4 to TRBJ1-6, with 10 bases aligning to TRBD1. This CDR3 has 15 residues. The germline V gene has CDR1 SGHNT and CDR2 YYREEE (reference sequence). V trimming: 2 bases; J trimming: 9 bases; junction bases outside the gene matches: 5. CDR3 loop: CASSLDRDRGSPLHF. CDR3 in DNA: TGTGCCAGCAGCTTAGACCGGGACAGGGGTTCACCCCTCCACTTT.

On this clone: The junction differs from germline at one of its ends, possibly a read error. The V call is TRBV7-7, the J call TRBJ2-3, with 9 bases identical to TRBD2. The germline V gene has CDR1 SSHAT and CDR2 FNYEAQ (reference sequence). This CDR3 region has 16 residues. CDR3 sequence: CASSPSPSGGTDTQYF. The CDR3 DNA follows: TGTGCTAGCAGCCCTTCTCCTAGCGGGGGCACAGATACGCAGTATTTT.

On this clone: This sample includes further DNA sequences coding for the same CDR3. The chain carries TRBV5-1 and TRBJ2-2; D is possibly TRBD1 (6 bases). Trimming left V 0 bases short and J 2 bases short, with 8 bases between. Germline lookup yields CDR1 SGHRS and CDR2 YFSETQ. The CDR3 loop spans 15 amino acids. CDR3 sequence reads: CASSLVGANTGELFF. The CDR3 DNA reads as TGCGCCAGCAGCTTGGTGGGGGCCAACACCGGGGAGCTGTTTTTT.

The CDR3 region has the DNA TGTGCCAGTACCGGGACAGGGTGGGAGACCCAGTACTTC. It specifies CASTGTGWETQYF. The gene calls are TRBV19 and TRBJ2-5, with 9 bases matching TRBD1. The CDR3 is made up of 13 amino acids. Trimming at V came to 7 bases and at J to 5 bases, leaving 5 bases not matched to a gene. Germline CDR1 and CDR2: LNHDA and SQIVND (reference sequence).

This clone was observed a few times. CDR3 residues: CASSKWEGFRGGTEAFF. In nucleotides, the CDR3 is TGTGCCAGCAGCAAATGGGAGGGGTTTCGAGGAGGCACTGAAGCTTTCTTT. This chain connects TRBV21-1 to TRBJ1-1. TRBV21-1 is a known pseudogene. The CDR3 has 17 amino acids.

V usage is TRBV6-5 and J usage is TRBJ1-5, with 9 positions matching TRBD1. CDR1 is MNHEY and CDR2 is SVGAGI in the germline V gene. The CDR3 sequence is 15 residues long. The V segment lost 5 bases and the J segment 2 bases; nucleotides outside the gene matches: 4. The CDR3 nucleotides are TGTGCCAGCAGTCCGGGACAGGGTGGCAATCAGCCCCAGCATTTT. Encoded protein: CASSPGQGGNQPQHF.

The V gene is TRBV9, the J gene TRBJ2-2; 7 bases align to TRBD1. Germline values: CDR1 SGDLS, CDR2 YYNGEE. With 5 bases clipped from V and 0 bases from J, the junction kept 4 bases outside the gene matches. CDR3 length equals 15 residues. The CDR3 bases are TGTGCCAGCAGACAGGGGCCCTCGAACACCGGGGAGCTGTTTTTT. This codes for CASRQGPSNTGELFF.

The rearrangement links TRBV15 to TRBJ1-4; 10 bases line up with TRBD1. CDR1 and CDR2 (germline): LNHNV, YYDKDF (reference sequence). CDR3 length: 16 amino acids. Unmatched junction bases numbered 7, after V lost 5 bases and J lost 4 bases. The CDR3 DNA sequence: TGTGCCACCAGCGGACGACAGGGGGCGGATAATGAAAAACTGTTTTTT. Translation gives CATSGRQGADNEKLFF.

V usage is TRBV7-9 and J usage is TRBJ1-2, with D hard to call. This CDR3 has 15 amino acids. Between the trimmed V and J ends, which lost 1 base and 6 bases, there was a span of 15 bases. Germline V lookup: CDR1 SEHNR, CDR2 FQNEAQ (reference sequence). CDR3 nucleotides: TGTGCCAGCAGCTTAGTAGGTCCGGGTTATGATGGCTACACCTTC. Protein product: CASSLVGPGYDGYTF.

In DNA, the CDR3 is TGTGCCAGCAGTTCGCCCCCGCGGGGAGGGACTAACTATGGCTACACCTTC. Amino acid sequence: CASSSPPRGGTNYGYTF. V is TRBV27 and J is TRBJ1-2; D unresolved. V was trimmed by 4 bases and J by 0 bases, leaving 18 bases between them. Germline V lookup: CDR1 MNHEY, CDR2 SMNVEV (reference sequence). This CDR3 has 17 amino acids.

The chain employs TRBV3-1 (or the pseudogene TRBV3-2) and TRBJ2-3, with 7 positions matching TRBD2. The germline V gene encodes CDR1 LGHDT and CDR2 YNNKEL (reference sequence). The CDR3 spans 14 residues. V was clipped by 7 bases and J by 1 base; unmatched bases: 5. CDR3 protein: CASTHAGGTDTQYF. CDR3 bases: TGTGCCAGCACGCATGCGGGGGGCACAGATACGCAGTATTTT.

CDR3 sequence (DNA): TGTGCCAGCAGTCCCGGGACATCGAGCACAGATACGCAGTATTTT. Its protein product is CASSPGTSSTDTQYF. The V call is TRBV3-1 (or the pseudogene TRBV3-2), the J call TRBJ2-3; possible D gene TRBD1, 6 bases. The germline CDR1 and CDR2 sequences are LGHDT and YNNKEL (reference sequence). CDR3 size: 15 residues. Trimming stripped 6 bases from V and 0 bases from J, with 13 bases between.

V gene TRBV7-9 combines with J gene TRBJ1-6; 7 bases line up with TRBD1. CDR3 length: 14 amino acids. With 3 bases clipped from V and 8 bases from J, the junction kept 4 bases outside the gene matches. Germline V gene sequence: CDR1 SEHNR, CDR2 FQNEAQ (reference sequence). For the CDR3, the DNA is TGTGCCAGCAGCTTTCTTACAGGGGATTCACCCCTCCACTTT. It yields the protein CASSFLTGDSPLHF.

This rearrangement joins TRBV24-1 to TRBJ2-3; perhaps TRBD2 as D (6 bases). Deletions cut 3 bases from V and 0 bases from J, with 18 bases between. Germline loops: CDR1 KGHDR, CDR2 SFDVKD. The CDR3 has 18 amino acids. Here the CDR3 DNA reads TGTGCCACCAGTGATGCAGGCGGTCATAGCGGTAGCACAGATACGCAGTATTTT. Amino acids: CATSDAGGHSGSTDTQYF.

The chain recombines TRBV6-5 with TRBJ2-3; 8 bases are a match to TRBD1. In germline, CDR1 is MNHEY, CDR2 SVGAGI. The CDR3 spans 15 residues. V shed 5 bases and J 6 bases; nucleotides not matched to a gene: 10. CDR3 DNA sequence: TGTGCCAGCAGTCCGGACAGGGCGGTTGCTGATACGCAGTATTTT. Translated: CASSPDRAVADTQYF.

The chain recombines TRBV6-2 or TRBV6-3 with TRBJ2-7; 11 bases agree with TRBD1. The junction had 8 bases not matched to a gene; V was cut back by 6 bases and J by 4 bases. Germline CDR1 and CDR2: MNHEY and SVGEGT. The CDR3 runs to 15 residues. The CDR3 region is CASSKGQGAFYEQYF. The CDR3 nucleotides read TGTGCCAGCAGCAAAGGACAGGGGGCATTTTACGAGCAGTACTTC.

The gene calls are TRBV28 and TRBJ1-1, with D unresolved. This CDR3 is built from 11 residues. V gave up 4 bases and J gave up 10 bases, with 10 bases separating them. Per germline, CDR1 MDHEN and CDR2 SYDVKM. CDR3 amino acids: CASSSSKRAFF. The CDR3 coding sequence is TGTGCCAGCAGTTCTAGCAAAAGAGCTTTCTTT.

This chain links TRBV28 with TRBJ1-5; possibly TRBD1 for D (6 bases). CDR3 length equals 16 residues. Deletions cut 7 bases from V and 0 bases from J, with 16 bases between. Germline CDR1 and CDR2: MDHEN and SYDVKM. The CDR3 coding sequence is TGTGCCAGCATGAATGGACCAGGGGTTAGCAATCAGCCCCAGCATTTT. Its protein product is CASMNGPGVSNQPQHF.

V gene TRBV18 combines with J gene TRBJ1-6; 7 bases are a match to TRBD1. Unmatched junction bases numbered 3, after V lost 6 bases and J lost 7 bases. Germline lookup yields CDR1 KGHSH and CDR2 LQKENI. The CDR3 is 13 residues long. The CDR3 is CASSLQGNSPLHF. DNA of the CDR3: TGTGCCAGCTCCCTACAGGGGAATTCACCCCTCCACTTT.

Here the CDR3 reads CASSHRRDLTSGELFF. CDR3 bases: TGCGCCAGCAGCCACAGGAGGGACCTCACCAGCGGGGAGCTGTTTTTT. The rearrangement uses TRBV4-3 and TRBJ2-2, with TRBD2 as a possible D gene (6 bases). The CDR3 has 16 residues. With 3 bases removed from V and 7 bases from J, the gap between germline ends came to 18 bases. CDR1 and CDR2 from the germline V gene are LGHNA and YSLEER.

The chain combines TRBV11-1 with TRBJ2-3; 11 bases line up with TRBD2. J gave up 2 bases and V 6 bases, and 7 bases lay outside the gene matches. The CDR3 spans 16 residues. Germline values: CDR1 SGHAT, CDR2 FQDESV (reference sequence). The CDR3 DNA sequence: TGTGCCAGCAGTCGAGGGACTAGCGGACCCACAGATACGCAGTATTTT. Translated: CASSRGTSGPTDTQYF. The full variable domain, its missing parts supplied by reference TRBV11-1 and TRBJ2-3, is EAEVAQSPRYKITEKSQAVAFWCDPISGHATLYWYRQILGQGPELLVQFQDESVVDDSQLPKDRFSAERLKGVDSTLKIQPAELGDSAMYLCASSRGTSGPTDTQYFGPGTRLTVL.

The chain recombines TRBV11-2 with TRBJ2-1; D is possibly TRBD2 (6 bases). The CDR3 is made up of 14 amino acids. Germline V CDR1 and CDR2: SGHAT, FQNNGV. With 5 bases removed from V and 7 bases from J, the gap between germline ends came to 15 bases. CDR3 nucleotides: TGTGCCAGCAGCGCCGCAGGAGGGTTGAATGAGCAGTTCTTC. This codes for CASSAAGGLNEQFF.